These 17 T cell receptor beta chains came from one sample sequenced in a study of T cell clonality in common variable immunodeficiency. The study, taken as a whole, reports: Common variable immunodeficiency TCR beta sequences reportedly had fewer deletions and N-nucleotide insertions.

The protocol was immunoSEQ multiplex PCR, while the TCRdb copy is restricted to in-frame clones and leaves out a portion. This sample comprises about 19,000 clones, none seen once only. No antigen has been identified for these receptors. The specimen sequenced was peripheral blood mononuclear cells. These receptor sequences come from a human donor with common variable immunodeficiency.

Only a few counts were recorded for this clone. The read ends 3 residues before the CDR3 terminus; that terminus is restored from the germline J gene. The V call is TRBV18, the J call TRBJ1-5, with D tentatively TRBD1 (5 bases). The germline V and J ends were trimmed by 2 bases and 4 bases, with 9 bases remaining between them. From germline, CDR1 is KGHSH and CDR2 LQKENI. The CDR3 spans 14 residues. CDR3: CASSPLQVNQPQHF. CDR3 DNA, as far as it was read: TGTGCCAGCTCACCATTACAGGTGAATCAGCCC.

A remark on this clone: The read gets to within 3 residues of the CDR3 end, and the germline J gene fills in the rest. This chain connects TRBV7-2 to TRBJ2-5; D gene uncertain. Deletions cut 1 base from V and 4 bases from J, with 7 bases between. This CDR3 region has 13 residues. CDR1 SGHTA and CDR2 FQGNSA come from the germline V gene. This CDR3 reads CASSLVVRETQYF. The DNA read from the CDR3 is TGTGCCAGCAGCTTAGTGGTTAGAGAGACC.

This clone is medium-sized by share. The read stops 3 residues short of the end of the CDR3; the missing end is completed from the germline J gene. V usage is TRBV24-1 and J usage is TRBJ2-1; perhaps TRBD1 as D (6 bases). V was clipped by 7 bases and J by 4 bases, with 13 bases between them. Germline V gene sequence: CDR1 KGHDR, CDR2 SFDVKD. This CDR3 spans 14 amino acids. The CDR3: CATSSRQEYNEQFF. The CDR3 DNA, read in part, is TGTGCCACCAGCAGTCGACAGGAATACAATGAG.

Comment on this clone: The CDR3 goes on 3 residues after the read ends, and that part is filled in from the germline J gene. The chain joins TRBV19 to TRBJ1-5, with D hard to call. The V end lost 2 bases, the J end lost 5 bases, and 4 bases lay between the germline ends. The CDR3 length is 12 residues. Germline values: CDR1 LNHDA, CDR2 SQIVND (reference sequence). The CDR3 bases that were read are TGTGCCAGTAGTATACAGTATCAGCCC. It yields the protein CASSIQYQP. The whole CDR3 is CASSIQYQPQHF.

On this clone: The read terminates 3 residues ahead of where the CDR3 ends, so the germline J gene completes it. This sequence joins TRBV30 and TRBJ1-2; 8 nucleotides match TRBD1. CDR1 GTSNPN and CDR2 SVGIG come from the germline V gene (reference sequence). This CDR3 is built from 16 residues. V shed 4 bases, J shed 5 bases, and the junction held 15 bases outside the gene matches. The sequenced CDR3 bases are TGTGCCTGGACTGTTGGGGCAGGGGGCGTGTGGTATGGC. Encoded protein: CAWTVGAGGVWYG. In full, the CDR3 reads CAWTVGAGGVWYGYTF.

This clone was recorded a few times. The read terminates 3 residues ahead of where the CDR3 ends, so the germline J gene completes it. The V and J genes are TRBV7-6 and TRBJ2-5; 8 positions agree with TRBD2. Trimming took 2 bases from V and 2 from J; bases not matched to a gene: 10. The length of the CDR3 is 17 residues. Germline loops: CDR1 SGHVS, CDR2 FNYEAQ. The CDR3 here is CASSLPSSGQLQETQYF. The DNA read from the CDR3 is TGTGCCAGCAGCTTACCCTCTAGCGGGCAATTACAAGAGACC.

This clone has just a few counts. The read terminates 3 residues before the CDR3 end, so the remaining end is supplied by the germline J gene. This chain joins TRBV7-6 and TRBJ2-7, with a possible D match to TRBD2 (6 bases). Deletions cut 1 base from V and 3 bases from J, with 10 bases between. CDR3 size: 14 residues. CDR1 is SGHVS and CDR2 is FNYEAQ in the germline V gene. Partial CDR3 DNA: TGTGCCAGCAGCTTAGGTGGGACTTTCTACGAG. Translation: CASSLGGTFYE. The whole CDR3 sequence is CASSLGGTFYEQYF. The full variable domain, with the rest looked up from reference TRBV7-6 and TRBJ2-7, is GAGVSQSPRYKVTKRGQDVALRCDPISGHVSLYWYRQALGQGPEFLTYFNYEAQQDKSGLPNDRFSAERPEGSISTLTIQRTEQRDSAMYRCASSLGGTFYEQYFGPGTRLTVT.

This clone was seen more than once but under ten times. The read falls 3 residues short of the CDR3 end, and the missing part is taken from the germline J gene. The rearrangement joins TRBV30 to TRBJ2-5; 8 bases fit TRBD1. V dropped 6 bases and J dropped 2; count of bases not matched to a gene: 2. The CDR3 runs to 12 residues. Germline loops: CDR1 GTSNPN, CDR2 SVGIG (reference sequence). The sequenced CDR3 bases are TGTGCCTGCAACAGGGGGCAAGAGACC. Translating gives CACNRGQET. The CDR3 in its entirety is CACNRGQETQYF. The entire variable domain, with the rest obtained from reference TRBV30 and TRBJ2-5, is as follows: SQTIHQWPATLVQPVGSPLSLECTVEGTSNPNLYWYRQAAGRGLQLLFYSVGIGQISSEVPQNLSASRPQDRQFILSSKKLLLSDSGFYLCACNRGQETQYFGPGTRLLVL.

The CDR3 loop is CASSPTSGRDPYEQYF. The sequenced CDR3 bases are TGTGCCAGCTCACCAACTAGCGGGAGGGACCCCTACGAG. The J gene is TRBJ2-7, the V gene TRBV18, with 13 bases fitting TRBD2. Read sequence stops 3 residues before the CDR3 end, and the germline J gene provides the missing end. The V and J ends lost 2 bases and 2 bases, in that order; junction bases with no gene match: 3. The CDR3 extends over 16 amino acids. Germline CDR1 and CDR2: KGHSH and LQKENI.

Details on this clone: Sequencing ends 3 residues short of the CDR3 end; the germline J gene provides the rest. The J gene is TRBJ2-7, the V gene TRBV6-1; possibly TRBD2 for D (6 bases). The length of the CDR3 is 15 residues. Germline V CDR1 and CDR2: MNHNS, SASEGT. The V end was cut by 1 base, the J end by 3 bases, with 13 bases between. CDR3 region: CASSEGWSGYYEQYF. The sequenced CDR3 bases are TGTGCCAGCAGTGAAGGGTGGAGCGGGTACTACGAG.

This clone was counted ten times or more. The read finishes 3 residues shy of the CDR3 end, and the germline J gene is used to complete it. The genes are TRBV5-6 and TRBJ2-1; TRBD2 might be the D (5 bases). There are 15 residues in the CDR3. The germline V and J ends were trimmed by 1 base and 5 bases, with 13 bases remaining between them. CDR1 and CDR2 (germline): SGHDT, YYEEEE. The covered CDR3 bases are TGTGCCAGCAGCTTGTTCTACGGGGATCACAATGAG. It is translated as CASSLFYGDHNE. The full CDR3 is CASSLFYGDHNEQFF.

This clone has just a few counts. The read ends 3 residues early relative to the CDR3; the germline J gene fills the gap. The chain combines TRBV19 with TRBJ1-1; 10 bases match TRBD1. V shed 5 bases, J shed 4 bases, and the junction held 4 bases outside the gene matches. CDR3 length equals 14 residues. CDR1 and CDR2 (germline): LNHDA, SQIVND (reference sequence). The CDR3: CASSSDRGVTEAFF. The DNA read from the CDR3 is TGTGCCAGTAGTTCGGACAGGGGGGTCACTGAA.

The table lists this clone with many counts. The sequenced fragment ends 3 residues before the CDR3 boundary, so the rest is inferred from the germline J gene. The chain couples TRBV5-1 to TRBJ1-6, with D maybe TRBD1 (6 bases). The germline V gene has CDR1 SGHRS and CDR2 YFSETQ. The V and J ends lost 4 bases and 5 bases respectively, with 16 bases between them. CDR3 length: 16 amino acids. CDR3 bases read: TGCGCCAGCAGCCCGGACACAGGGTTGAATAATTCACCC. Translating it yields CASSPDTGLNNSP. The whole CDR3 reads CASSPDTGLNNSPLHF.

This clone has ten or more counts. The CDR3 end falls 3 residues outside the read, so it is completed with the germline J gene. V and J are TRBV18 and TRBJ1-4, with TRBD1 identical over 12 bases. Germline lookup yields CDR1 KGHSH and CDR2 LQKENI. This CDR3 region has 15 residues. The V gene end was trimmed by 2 bases and the J gene end by 8 bases; junction bases not matched to a gene: 3. CDR3 region: CASSPGTGGEEKLFF. The sequenced part of the CDR3 DNA is TGTGCCAGCTCACCAGGGACAGGGGGCGAGGAAAAA.

The sample holds a few counts of this clone. The sequenced fragment ends 3 residues before the CDR3 boundary, so the rest is inferred from the germline J gene. The V call is TRBV20-1, the J call TRBJ1-1, with no clear D. This CDR3 is built from 10 residues. Germline V gene lookup returns CDR1 DFQATT and CDR2 SNEGSKA (reference sequence). Trimming removed 1 base at V and 6 bases at J, with 3 bases between. The chain's CDR3 is CSARVSEAFF. The DNA read from the CDR3 is TGCAGTGCTAGAGTCTCTGAA.

This clone was recorded at least ten times. The missing CDR3 end, 3 residues past where the read stops, is filled in from the germline J gene. The J gene is TRBJ1-1, the V gene TRBV7-9; D gene unclear. This CDR3 comprises 14 residues. Trimming shortened V by 2 bases and J by 1 base, and 8 bases separated the two germline ends. Germline CDR1 and CDR2: SEHNR and FQNEAQ (reference sequence). The covered CDR3 bases are TGTGCCAGCAGCTTATATAACACGAACACTGAA. Translated: CASSLYNTNTE. The whole CDR3 protein reads CASSLYNTNTEAFF.

About this clone: The read is 3 residues too short to cover the CDR3 end, so that end is filled in from the germline J gene. This chain links TRBV7-6 with TRBJ1-3, with D perhaps TRBD1 (5 bases). V was cut by 2 bases and J by 2 bases, with 13 bases left in between. The CDR3 length is 16 residues. Looked up from germline, CDR1 is SGHVS and CDR2 is FNYEAQ. The CDR3 sequence is CASSLNGGSTGNTIYF. The part of the CDR3 DNA that was read is TGTGCCAGCAGCTTAAATGGGGGGAGTACTGGAAACACC.